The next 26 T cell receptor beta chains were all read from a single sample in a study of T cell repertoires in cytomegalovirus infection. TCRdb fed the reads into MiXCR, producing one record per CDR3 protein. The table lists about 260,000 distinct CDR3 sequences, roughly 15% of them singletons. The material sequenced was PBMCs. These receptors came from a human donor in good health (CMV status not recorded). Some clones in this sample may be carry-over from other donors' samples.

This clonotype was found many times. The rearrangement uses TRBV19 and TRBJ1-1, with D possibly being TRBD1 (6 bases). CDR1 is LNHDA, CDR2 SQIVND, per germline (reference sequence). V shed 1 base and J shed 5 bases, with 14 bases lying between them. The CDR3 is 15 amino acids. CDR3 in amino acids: CASSIVGGRGTEAFF. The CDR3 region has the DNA TGTGCCAGTAGTATAGTAGGGGGGCGGGGTACTGAAGCTTTCTTT.

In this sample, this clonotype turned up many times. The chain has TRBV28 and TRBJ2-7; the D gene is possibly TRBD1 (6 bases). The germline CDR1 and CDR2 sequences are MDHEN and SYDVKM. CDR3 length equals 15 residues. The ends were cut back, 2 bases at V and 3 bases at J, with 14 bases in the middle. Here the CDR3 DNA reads TGTGCCAGCAGTTTACCCAGGACAGTACGCTACGAGCAGTACTTC. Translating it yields CASSLPRTVRYEQYF.

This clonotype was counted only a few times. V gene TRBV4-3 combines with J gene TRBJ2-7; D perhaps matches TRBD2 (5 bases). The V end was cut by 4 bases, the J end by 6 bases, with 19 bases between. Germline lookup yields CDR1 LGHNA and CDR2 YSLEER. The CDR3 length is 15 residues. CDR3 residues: CASSPGPDSGVEQYF. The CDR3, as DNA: TGCGCCAGCAGCCCGGGCCCGGACTCCGGGGTCGAGCAGTACTTC.

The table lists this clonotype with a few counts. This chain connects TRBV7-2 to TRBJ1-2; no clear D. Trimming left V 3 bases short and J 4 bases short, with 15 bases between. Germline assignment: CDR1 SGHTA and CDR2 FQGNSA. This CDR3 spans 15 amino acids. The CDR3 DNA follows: TGTGCCAGCAGCTTTGGTCAGGTATCAGGCTATGGCTACACCTTC. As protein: CASSFGQVSGYGYTF.

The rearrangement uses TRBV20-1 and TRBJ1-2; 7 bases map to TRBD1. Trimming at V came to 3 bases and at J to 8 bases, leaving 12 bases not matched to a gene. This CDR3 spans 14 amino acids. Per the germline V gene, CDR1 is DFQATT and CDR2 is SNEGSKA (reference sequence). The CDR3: CSASPHANRGGYTF. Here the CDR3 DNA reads TGCAGTGCTAGCCCCCACGCCAACAGGGGCGGCTACACCTTC.

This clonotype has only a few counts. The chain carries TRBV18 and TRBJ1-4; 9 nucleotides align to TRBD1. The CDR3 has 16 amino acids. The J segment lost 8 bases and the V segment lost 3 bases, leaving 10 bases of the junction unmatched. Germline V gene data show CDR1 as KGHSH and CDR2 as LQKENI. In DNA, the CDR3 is TGTGCCAGCTCACCCACTCCGGGACAGGGCGTGGAAAAACTGTTTTTT. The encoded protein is CASSPTPGQGVEKLFF.

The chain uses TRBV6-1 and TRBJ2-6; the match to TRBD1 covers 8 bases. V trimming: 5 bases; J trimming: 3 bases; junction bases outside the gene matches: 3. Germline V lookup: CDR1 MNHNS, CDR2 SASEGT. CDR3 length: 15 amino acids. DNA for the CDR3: TGTGCCAGCAGTCAACAGGGGGATGGGGCCAACGTCCTGACTTTC. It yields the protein CASSQQGDGANVLTF.

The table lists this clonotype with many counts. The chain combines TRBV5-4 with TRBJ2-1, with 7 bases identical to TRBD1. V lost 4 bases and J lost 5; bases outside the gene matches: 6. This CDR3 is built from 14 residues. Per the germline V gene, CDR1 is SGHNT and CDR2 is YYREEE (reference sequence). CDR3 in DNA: TGTGCCAGCAGCGCGCGAACAGGGGACAATGAGCAGTTCTTC. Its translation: CASSARTGDNEQFF.

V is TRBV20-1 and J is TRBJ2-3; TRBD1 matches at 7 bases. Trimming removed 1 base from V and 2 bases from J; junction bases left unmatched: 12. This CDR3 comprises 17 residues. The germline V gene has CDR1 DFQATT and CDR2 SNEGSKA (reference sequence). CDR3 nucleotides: TGCAGTGCTAGAGTGTTGCACCCGGGACAGCTCACAGATACGCAGTATTTT. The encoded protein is CSARVLHPGQLTDTQYF.

CDR3 loop: CASSRDRQNQPQHF. The CDR3 coding sequence is TGTGCCAGCTCGCGGGACAGGCAAAATCAGCCCCAGCATTTT. The J gene is TRBJ1-5, the V gene TRBV18; TRBD1 matches at 8 bases. Germline CDR1 and CDR2: KGHSH and LQKENI. This CDR3 has 14 amino acids. Trimming cost V 6 bases and J 4 bases; bases outside gene matches: 5.

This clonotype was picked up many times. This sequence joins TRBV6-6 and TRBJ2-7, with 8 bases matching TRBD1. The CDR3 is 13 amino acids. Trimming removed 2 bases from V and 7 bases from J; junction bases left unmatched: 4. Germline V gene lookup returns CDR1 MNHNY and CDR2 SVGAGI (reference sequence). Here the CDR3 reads CASSYSRTGEQYF. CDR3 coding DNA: TGTGCCAGCAGTTACAGCAGGACAGGGGAGCAGTACTTC.

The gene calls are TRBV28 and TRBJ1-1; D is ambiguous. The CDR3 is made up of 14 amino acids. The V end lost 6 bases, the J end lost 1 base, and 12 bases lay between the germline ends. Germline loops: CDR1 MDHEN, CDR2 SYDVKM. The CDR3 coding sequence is TGTGCCAGCAGCCAAGGCCTGGGGAACACTGAAGCTTTCTTT. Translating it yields CASSQGLGNTEAFF.

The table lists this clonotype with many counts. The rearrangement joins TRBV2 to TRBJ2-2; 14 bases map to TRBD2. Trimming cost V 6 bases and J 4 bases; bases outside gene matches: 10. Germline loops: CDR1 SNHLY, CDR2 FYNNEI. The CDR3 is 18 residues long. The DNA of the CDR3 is TGTGCCAGCAGGGAGCGATGGACTAGCGGGAGGACCACCGGGGAGCTGTTTTTT. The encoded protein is CASRERWTSGRTTGELFF. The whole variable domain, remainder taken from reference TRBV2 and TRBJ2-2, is EPEVTQTPSHQVTQMGQEVILRCVPISNHLYFYWYRQILGQKVEFLVSFYNNEISEKSEIFDDQFSVERPDGSNFTLKIRSTKLEDSAMYFCASRERWTSGRTTGELFFGEGSRLTVL.

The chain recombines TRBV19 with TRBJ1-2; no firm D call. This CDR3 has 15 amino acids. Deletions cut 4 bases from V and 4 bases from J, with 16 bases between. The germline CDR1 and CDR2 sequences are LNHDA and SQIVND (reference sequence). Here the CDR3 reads CASSRRHPRAYGYTF. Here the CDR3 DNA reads TGTGCCAGTAGTAGAAGACACCCCCGGGCCTATGGCTACACCTTC.

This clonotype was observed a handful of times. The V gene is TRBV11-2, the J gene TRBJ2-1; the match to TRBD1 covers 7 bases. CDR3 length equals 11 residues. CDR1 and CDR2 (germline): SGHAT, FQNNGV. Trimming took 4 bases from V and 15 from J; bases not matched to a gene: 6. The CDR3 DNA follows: TGTGCCAGCAGCTGGACAGGAGGTCCGTTCTTC. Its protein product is CASSWTGGPFF.

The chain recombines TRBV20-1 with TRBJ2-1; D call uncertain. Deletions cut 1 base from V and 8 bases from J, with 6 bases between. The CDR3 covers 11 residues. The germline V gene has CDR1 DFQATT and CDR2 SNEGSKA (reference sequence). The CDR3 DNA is TGCAGTGCTAGAGTCTGGGATGAGCAGTTCTTC. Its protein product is CSARVWDEQFF.

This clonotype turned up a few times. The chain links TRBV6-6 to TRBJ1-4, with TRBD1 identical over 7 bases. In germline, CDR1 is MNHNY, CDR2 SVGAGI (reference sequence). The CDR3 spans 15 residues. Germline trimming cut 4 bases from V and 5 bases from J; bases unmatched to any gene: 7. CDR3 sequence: CASSWDSGKNEKLFF. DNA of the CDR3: TGTGCCAGCAGTTGGGACAGCGGCAAAAATGAAAAACTGTTTTTT.

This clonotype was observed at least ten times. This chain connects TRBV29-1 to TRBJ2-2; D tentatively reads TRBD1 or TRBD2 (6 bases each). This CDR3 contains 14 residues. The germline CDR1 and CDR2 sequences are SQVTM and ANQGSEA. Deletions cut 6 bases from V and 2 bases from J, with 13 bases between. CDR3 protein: CSVGGGTNTGELFF. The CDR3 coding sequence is TGCAGCGTCGGGGGCGGGACCAACACCGGGGAGCTGTTTTTT.

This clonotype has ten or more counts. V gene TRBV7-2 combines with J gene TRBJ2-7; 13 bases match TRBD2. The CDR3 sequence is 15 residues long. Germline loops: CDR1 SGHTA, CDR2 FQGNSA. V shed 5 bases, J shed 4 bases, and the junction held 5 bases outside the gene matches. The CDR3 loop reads CASSRTSGSQYEQYF. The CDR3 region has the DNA TGTGCCAGCAGCAGGACTAGCGGGAGTCAGTACGAGCAGTACTTC.

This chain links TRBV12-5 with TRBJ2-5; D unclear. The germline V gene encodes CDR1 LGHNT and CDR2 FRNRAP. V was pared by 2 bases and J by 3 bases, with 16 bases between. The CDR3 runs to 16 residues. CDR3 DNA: TGTGCTAGTGGTTTGAGGCCGGGCAAGGATAAAGAGACCCAGTACTTC. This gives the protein CASGLRPGKDKETQYF.

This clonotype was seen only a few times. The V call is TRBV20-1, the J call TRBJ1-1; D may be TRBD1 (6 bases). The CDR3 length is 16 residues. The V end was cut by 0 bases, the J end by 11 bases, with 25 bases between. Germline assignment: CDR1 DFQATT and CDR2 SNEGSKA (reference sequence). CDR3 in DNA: TGCAGTGCTAGAGAGTCGTTTCGGGGGCTCGGGTCGGGGGCTTTCTTT. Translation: CSARESFRGLGSGAFF.

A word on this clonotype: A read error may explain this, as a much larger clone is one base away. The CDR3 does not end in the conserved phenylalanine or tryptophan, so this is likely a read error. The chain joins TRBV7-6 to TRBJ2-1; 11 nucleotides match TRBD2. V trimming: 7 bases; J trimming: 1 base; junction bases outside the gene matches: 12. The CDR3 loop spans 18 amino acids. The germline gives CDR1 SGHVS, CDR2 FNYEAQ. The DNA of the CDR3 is TGTGCCAGCACCCCCGGGACTAGCGGCCTCAGATCCTACAATGAGCAGTTCTTA. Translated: CASTPGTSGLRSYNEQFL.

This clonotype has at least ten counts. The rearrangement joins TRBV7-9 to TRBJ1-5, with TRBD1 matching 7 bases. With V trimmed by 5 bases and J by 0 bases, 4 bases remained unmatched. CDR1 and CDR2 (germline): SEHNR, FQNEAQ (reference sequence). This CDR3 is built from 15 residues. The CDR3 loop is CASSLGQDSNQPQHF. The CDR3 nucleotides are TGTGCCAGCAGCCTAGGACAGGATAGCAATCAGCCCCAGCATTTT.

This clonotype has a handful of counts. The CDR3 DNA reads TGTGCCAGCAGCCAAGTCGGAGCCTACGAGCAGTACTTC. Translated: CASSQVGAYEQYF. This chain uses TRBV14 with TRBJ2-7; D is unresolved. V was clipped by 1 base and J by 2 bases, with 6 bases between them. Germline V lookup: CDR1 SGHDN, CDR2 FVKESK. The CDR3 has 13 amino acids.

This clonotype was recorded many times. DNA for the CDR3: TGTGCCAGCAGGCGGGGACTAGCGGGAGTTGAGACCCAGTACTTC. It is translated as CASRRGLAGVETQYF. The rearrangement uses TRBV28 and TRBJ2-5; 14 nucleotides align to TRBD2. The germline V gene encodes CDR1 MDHEN and CDR2 SYDVKM. There are 15 residues in the CDR3. V trimming: 6 bases; J trimming: 5 bases; junction bases outside the gene matches: 5.

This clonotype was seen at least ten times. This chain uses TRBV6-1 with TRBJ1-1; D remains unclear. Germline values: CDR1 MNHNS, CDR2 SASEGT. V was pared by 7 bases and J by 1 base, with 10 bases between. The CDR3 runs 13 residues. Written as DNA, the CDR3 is TGTGCCAGCATCAACAGAGAGAACACTGAAGCTTTCTTT. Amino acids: CASINRENTEAFF.